The source of this T cell receptor (beta chain) is a study of blood T cell repertoires in COVID-19. Study details: Samples representing acute and convalescent COVID-19 were sourced from the United States, Italy and Spain. From T cells, B-cell-depleted T cells, or PBMCs came the material, which was cDNA or gDNA.

Enrollment of patients from Seattle took place during active infection, with longitudinal follow-up. Profiled with immunoSEQ multiplex PCR; TCRdb holds only in-frame clones, not every one. The repertoire holds about 160,000 clones, with around 79% as singletons. The CDR3 length is 14 residues. V lost 3 bases, J lost 4 bases, and 13 bases lay in between. The germline gives CDR1 SGHTS, CDR2 YDEGEE. The J gene is TRBJ2-5, the V gene TRBV5-8, with D possibly being TRBD2 (5 bases). This clonotype was sampled from a woman in her sixties or seventies with COVID-19, enrolled during active disease. Sequencing was done on a sample of peripheral blood. CDR3 bases: TGTGCCAGCAGCTCAGCAGGTGGAGGAGAGACCCAGTACTTC. This gives the protein CASSSAGGGETQYF.